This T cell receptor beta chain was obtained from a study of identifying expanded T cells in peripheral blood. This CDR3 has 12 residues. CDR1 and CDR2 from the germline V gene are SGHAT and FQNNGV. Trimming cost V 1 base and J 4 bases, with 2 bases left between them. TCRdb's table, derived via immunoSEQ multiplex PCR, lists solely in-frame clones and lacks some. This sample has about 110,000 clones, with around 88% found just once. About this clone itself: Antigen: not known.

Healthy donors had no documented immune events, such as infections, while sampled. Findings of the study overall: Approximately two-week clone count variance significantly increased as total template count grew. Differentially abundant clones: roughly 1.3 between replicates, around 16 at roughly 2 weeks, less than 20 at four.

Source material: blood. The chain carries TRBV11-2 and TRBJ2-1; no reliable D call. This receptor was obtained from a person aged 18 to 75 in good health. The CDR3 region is CASSLGYNEQFF. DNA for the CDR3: TGTGCCAGCAGCTTAGGGTACAATGAGCAGTTCTTC.